This T cell receptor (beta chain) was sequenced during a study of T-cell reconstitution after alpha-beta-depleted transplantation in children. Germline V gene sequence: CDR1 SGHAT, CDR2 FQNNGV. The V end was cut by 5 bases, the J end by 1 base, with 17 bases between. The CDR3 has 16 amino acids. This clonotype appeared many times. The antigen remains undetermined. Regarding the study as a whole: Several hundred graft clones that had expanded were reportedly the source of alpha-beta T cells about two months after transplant.

A library of TCRbeta sequences, prepared with unique molecular identifiers, was generated. One entry per CDR3 protein results from TCRdb running MiXCR on the PCR reads. The table includes hundreds of thousands of distinct CDR3 sequences, around 12% detected once. This specimen was PBMCs, taken before TCRalphabeta/CD19-depleted stem cell transplant. The V call is TRBV11-2, the J call TRBJ1-1, with D maybe TRBD1 (6 bases). This receptor was identified in a girl aged 2 to 9 with congenital amegakaryocytic thrombocytopenia, due to receive a stem cell transplant. The DNA of the CDR3 is TGTGCCAGCAGCCCAATGATTGGACAGCCGAACACTGAAGCTTTCTTT. Amino acids: CASSPMIGQPNTEAFF. Variable domain in full (rest from reference TRBV11-2 and TRBJ1-1): EAGVAQSPRYKIIEKRQSVAFWCNPISGHATLYWYQQILGQGPKLLIQFQNNGVVDDSQLPKDRFSAERLKGVDSTLKIQPAKLEDSAVYLCASSPMIGQPNTEAFFGQGTRLTVV.